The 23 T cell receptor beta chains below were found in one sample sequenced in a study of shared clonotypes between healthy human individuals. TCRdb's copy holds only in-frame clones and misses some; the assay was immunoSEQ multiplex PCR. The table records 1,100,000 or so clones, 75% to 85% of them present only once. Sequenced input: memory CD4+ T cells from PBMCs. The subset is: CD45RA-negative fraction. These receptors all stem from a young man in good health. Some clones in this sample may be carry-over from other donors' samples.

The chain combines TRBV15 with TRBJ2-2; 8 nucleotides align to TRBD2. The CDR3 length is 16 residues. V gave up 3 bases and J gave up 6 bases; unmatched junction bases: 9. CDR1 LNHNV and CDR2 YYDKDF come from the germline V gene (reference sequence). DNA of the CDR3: TGTGCCACCAGCAGGGCCGGGACTAGTAACTCCGGGGAGCTGTTTTTT. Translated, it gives CATSRAGTSNSGELFF.

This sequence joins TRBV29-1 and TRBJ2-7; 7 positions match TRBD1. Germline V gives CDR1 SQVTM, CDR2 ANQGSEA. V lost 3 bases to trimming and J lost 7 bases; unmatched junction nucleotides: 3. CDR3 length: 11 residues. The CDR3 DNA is TGCAGCGTTGACAGGGGGATGGAGCAGTACTTC. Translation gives CSVDRGMEQYF.

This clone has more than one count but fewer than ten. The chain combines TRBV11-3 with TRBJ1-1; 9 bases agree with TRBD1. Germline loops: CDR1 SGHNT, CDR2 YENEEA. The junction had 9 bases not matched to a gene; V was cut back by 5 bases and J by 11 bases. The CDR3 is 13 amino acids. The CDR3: CASSRTRDREAFF. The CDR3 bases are TGTGCCAGCAGCCGAACTAGGGACAGGGAGGCTTTCTTT.

The CDR3: CASRVTNYGYTF. The CDR3 DNA sequence: TGTGCCAGTAGGGTCACTAACTATGGCTACACCTTC. This chain connects TRBV19 to TRBJ1-2; D is ambiguous. In germline, CDR1 is LNHDA, CDR2 SQIVND (reference sequence). Trimming took off 6 bases at V and 0 bases at J, with 5 bases between the two ends. The CDR3 has 12 residues. The variable domain in full, completed from reference TRBV19 and TRBJ1-2, reads DGGITQSPKYLFRKEGQNVTLSCEQNLNHDAMYWYRQDPGQGLRLIYYSQIVNDFQKGDIAEGYSVSREKKESFPLTVTSAQKNPTAFYLCASRVTNYGYTFGSGTRLTVV.

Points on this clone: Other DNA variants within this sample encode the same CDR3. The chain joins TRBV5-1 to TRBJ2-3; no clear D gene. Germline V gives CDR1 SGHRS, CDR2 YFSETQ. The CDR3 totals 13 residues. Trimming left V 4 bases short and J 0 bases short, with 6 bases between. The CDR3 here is CASSRASTDTQYF. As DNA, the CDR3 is TGCGCCAGCAGCAGGGCTAGCACAGATACGCAGTATTTT.

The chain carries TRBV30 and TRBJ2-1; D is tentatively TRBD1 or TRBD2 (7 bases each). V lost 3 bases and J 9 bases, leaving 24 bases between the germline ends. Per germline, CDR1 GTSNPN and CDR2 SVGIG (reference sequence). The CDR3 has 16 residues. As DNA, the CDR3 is TGTGCCTGGAGCCCCAAGGGGGCGGGAGTTCGGCGTGAGCAGTTCTTC. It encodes CAWSPKGAGVRREQFF.

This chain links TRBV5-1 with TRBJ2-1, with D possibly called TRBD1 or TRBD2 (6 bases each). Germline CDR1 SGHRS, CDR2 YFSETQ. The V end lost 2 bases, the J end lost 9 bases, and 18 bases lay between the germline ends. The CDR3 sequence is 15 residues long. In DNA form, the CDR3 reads TGCGCCAGCAGCTTACGGGGGCGGGGCGCCAGTGAGCAGTTCTTC. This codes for CASSLRGRGASEQFF. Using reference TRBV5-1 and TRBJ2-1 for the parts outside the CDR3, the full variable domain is KAGVTQTPRYLIKTRGQQVTLSCSPISGHRSVSWYQQTPGQGLQFLFEYFSETQRNKGNFPGRFSGRQFSNSRSEMNVSTLELGDSALYLCASSLRGRGASEQFFGPGTRLTVL.

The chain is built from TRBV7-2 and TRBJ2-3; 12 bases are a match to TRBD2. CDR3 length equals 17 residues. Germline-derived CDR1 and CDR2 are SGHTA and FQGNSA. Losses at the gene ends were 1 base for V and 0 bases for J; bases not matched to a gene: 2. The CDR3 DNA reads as TGTGCCAGCAGCTTAGATGGACTAGCGGGAAGCACAGATACGCAGTATTTT. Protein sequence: CASSLDGLAGSTDTQYF.

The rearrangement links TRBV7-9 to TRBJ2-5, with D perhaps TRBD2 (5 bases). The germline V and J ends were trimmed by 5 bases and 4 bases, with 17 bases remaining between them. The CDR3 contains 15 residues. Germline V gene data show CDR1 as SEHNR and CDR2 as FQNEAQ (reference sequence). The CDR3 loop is CASSIPRIEGETQYF. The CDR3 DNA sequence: TGTGCCAGCAGCATCCCAAGGATCGAGGGAGAGACCCAGTACTTC. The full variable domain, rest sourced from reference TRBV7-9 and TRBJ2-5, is DTGVSQNPRHKITKRGQNVTFRCDPISEHNRLYWYRQTLGQGPEFLTYFQNEAQLEKSRLLSDRFSAERPKGSFSTLEIQRTEQGDSAMYLCASSIPRIEGETQYFGPGTRLLVL.

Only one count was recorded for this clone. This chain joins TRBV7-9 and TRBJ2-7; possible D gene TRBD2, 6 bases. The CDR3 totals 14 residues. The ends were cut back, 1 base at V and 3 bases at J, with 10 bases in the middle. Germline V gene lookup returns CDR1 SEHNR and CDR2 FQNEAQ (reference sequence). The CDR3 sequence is CASSLVRRGYEQYF. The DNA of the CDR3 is TGTGCCAGCAGCTTAGTCCGGCGGGGCTACGAGCAGTACTTC.

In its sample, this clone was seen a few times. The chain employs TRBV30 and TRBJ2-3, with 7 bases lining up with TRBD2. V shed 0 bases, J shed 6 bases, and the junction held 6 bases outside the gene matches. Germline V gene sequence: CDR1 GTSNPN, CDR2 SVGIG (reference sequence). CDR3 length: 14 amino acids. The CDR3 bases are TGTGCCTGGAGTGTAAGCATAGCGGGTGATACGCAGTATTTT. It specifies CAWSVSIAGDTQYF. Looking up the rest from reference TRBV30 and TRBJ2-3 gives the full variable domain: SQTIHQWPATLVQPVGSPLSLECTVEGTSNPNLYWYRQAAGRGLQLLFYSVGIGQISSEVPQNLSASRPQDRQFILSSKKLLLSDSGFYLCAWSVSIAGDTQYFGPGTRLTVL.

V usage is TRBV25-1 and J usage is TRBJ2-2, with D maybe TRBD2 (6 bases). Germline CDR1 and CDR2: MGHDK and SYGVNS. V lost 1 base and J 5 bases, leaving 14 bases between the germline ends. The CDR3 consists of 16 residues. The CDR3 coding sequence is TGTGCCAGCAGTGAATTTACGGCCGGGGGTACCGGGGAGCTGTTTTTT. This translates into CASSEFTAGGTGELFF.

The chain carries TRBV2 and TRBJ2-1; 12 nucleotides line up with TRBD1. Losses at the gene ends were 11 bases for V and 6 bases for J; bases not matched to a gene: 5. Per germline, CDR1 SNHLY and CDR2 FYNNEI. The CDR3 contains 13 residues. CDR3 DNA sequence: TGTGCCGGGACAGGGGGCGCTCCCAATGAGCAGTTCTTC. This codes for CAGTGGAPNEQFF.

The CDR3, as DNA: TGTGCCAGCAGTGTTCGGCAGGGGAGCAACGAGCAGTACTTC. This translates into CASSVRQGSNEQYF. V is TRBV6-1 and J is TRBJ2-7, with D tentatively TRBD1 (6 bases). Germline assignment: CDR1 MNHNS and CDR2 SASEGT. There are 14 residues in the CDR3. Trimming took off 4 bases at V and 5 bases at J, with 15 bases between the two ends.

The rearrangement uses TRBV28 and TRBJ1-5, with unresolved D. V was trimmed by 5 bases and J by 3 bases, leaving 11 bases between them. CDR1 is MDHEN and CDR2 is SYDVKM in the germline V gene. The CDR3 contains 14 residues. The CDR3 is CASSSLGDNQPQHF. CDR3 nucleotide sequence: TGTGCCAGCAGTAGCCTGGGCGACAATCAGCCCCAGCATTTT.

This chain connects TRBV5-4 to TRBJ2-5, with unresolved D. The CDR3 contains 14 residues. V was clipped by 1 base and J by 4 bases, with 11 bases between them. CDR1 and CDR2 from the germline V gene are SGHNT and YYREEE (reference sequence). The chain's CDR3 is CASSLRWITETQYF. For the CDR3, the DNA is TGTGCCAGCAGCTTGCGTTGGATTACAGAGACCCAGTACTTC.

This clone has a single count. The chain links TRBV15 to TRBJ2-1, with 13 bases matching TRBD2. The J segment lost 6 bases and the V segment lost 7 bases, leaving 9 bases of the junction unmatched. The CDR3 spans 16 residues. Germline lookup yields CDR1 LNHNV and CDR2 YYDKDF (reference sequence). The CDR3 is CATTTSGRTPGNEQFF. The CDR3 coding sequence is TGTGCCACCACGACTAGCGGGAGGACACCTGGCAATGAGCAGTTCTTC.

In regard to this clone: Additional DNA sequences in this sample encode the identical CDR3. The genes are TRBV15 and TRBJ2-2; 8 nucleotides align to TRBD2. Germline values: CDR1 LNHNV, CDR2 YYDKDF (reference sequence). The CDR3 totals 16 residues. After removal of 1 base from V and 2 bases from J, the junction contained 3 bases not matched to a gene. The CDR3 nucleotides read TGTGCCACCAGCAGAGGTCTAGCGGGTAACACCGGGGAGCTGTTTTTT. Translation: CATSRGLAGNTGELFF.

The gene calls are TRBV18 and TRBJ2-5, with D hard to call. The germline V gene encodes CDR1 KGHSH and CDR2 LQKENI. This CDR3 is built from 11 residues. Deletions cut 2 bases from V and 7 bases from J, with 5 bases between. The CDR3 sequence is CASSPGGTQYF. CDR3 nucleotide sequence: TGTGCCAGCTCACCAGGCGGGACCCAGTACTTC.

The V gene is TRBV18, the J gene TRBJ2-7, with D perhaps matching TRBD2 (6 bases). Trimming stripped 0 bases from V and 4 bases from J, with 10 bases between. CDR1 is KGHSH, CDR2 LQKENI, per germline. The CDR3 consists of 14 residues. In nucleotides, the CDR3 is TGTGCCAGCTCACCACCTTCGGGAGTTTACGAGCAGTACTTC. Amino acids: CASSPPSGVYEQYF. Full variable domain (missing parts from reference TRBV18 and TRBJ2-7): NAGVMQNPRHLVRRRGQEARLRCSPMKGHSHVYWYRQLPEEGLKFMVYLQKENIIDESGMPKERFSAEFPKEGPSILRIQQVVRGDSAAYFCASSPPSGVYEQYFGPGTRLTVT.

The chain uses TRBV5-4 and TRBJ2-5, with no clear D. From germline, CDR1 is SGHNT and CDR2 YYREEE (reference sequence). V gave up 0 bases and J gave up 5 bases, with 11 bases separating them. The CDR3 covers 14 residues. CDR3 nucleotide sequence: TGTGCCAGCAGCTTGGTTGGTAGCCGGGAGACCCAGTACTTC. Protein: CASSLVGSRETQYF.

CDR3 region: CASSSRGRMGLADYNEQFF. In DNA form, the CDR3 reads TGTGCCAGCAGCTCCAGGGGACGGATGGGACTAGCGGACTACAATGAGCAGTTCTTC. This chain joins TRBV7-8 and TRBJ2-1, with 11 bases aligning to TRBD2. The junction had 14 bases not matched to a gene; V was cut back by 4 bases and J by 3 bases. The CDR3 has 19 amino acids. Germline loops: CDR1 SGHVS, CDR2 FQNEAQ. Based on the CDR3 plus reference TRBV7-8 and TRBJ2-1, the full variable domain is GAGVSQSPRYKVAKRGQDVALRCDPISGHVSLFWYQQALGQGPEFLTYFQNEAQLDKSGLPSDRFFAERPEGSVSTLKIQRTQQEDSAVYLCASSSRGRMGLADYNEQFFGPGTRLTVL.

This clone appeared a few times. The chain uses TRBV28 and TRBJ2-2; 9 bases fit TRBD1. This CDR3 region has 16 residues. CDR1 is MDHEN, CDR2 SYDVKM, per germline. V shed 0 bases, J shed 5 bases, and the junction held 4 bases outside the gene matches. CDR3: CASSLWGQGRTGELFF. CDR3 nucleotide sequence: TGTGCCAGCAGTTTATGGGGACAGGGTCGTACCGGGGAGCTGTTTTTT.